This is a list of T cell receptor beta chains from one sample in a study of blood T cell repertoires in COVID-19. Sequencing used immunoSEQ multiplex PCR; TCRdb keeps in-frame clones, though not all of them. This repertoire shows about 160,000 clones, 92% found once; its top ten account for about 4.8%. Sequenced input: peripheral blood. Receptor source: a man aged 25 to 40 with COVID-19, enrolled during active disease. The CDR3 runs from the conserved cysteine through the conserved F or W. A D gene is named only where the DNA matches it firmly. Some rows mark clone size as missing; the rest say once, few, many or name a class of expanded clone.

D	V	J	size	CDR3	DNA
.	TRBV19	TRBJ1-2	.	CASSIDRRAVYGYTF	TGTGCCAGTAGTATAGATCGGCGGGCGGTCTATGGCTACACCTTC
.	TRBV18	TRBJ2-3	.	CASSQGTPNTQYF	TGTGCCAGCTCACAAGGGACTCCAAATACGCAGTATTTT
TRBD1	TRBV30	TRBJ2-1	.	CAWSSGTGDNEQFF	TGTGCCTGGAGCTCCGGGACAGGGGACAATGAGCAGTTCTTC
.	TRBV30	TRBJ2-7	.	CAWLITQGGHYEQYF	TGTGCCTGGCTAATTACCCAGGGGGGCCACTACGAGCAGTACTTC
TRBD1	TRBV28	TRBJ1-2	.	CASSSQGGGYTF	TGTGCCAGCAGTTCCCAGGGGGGCGGCTACACCTTC
.	TRBV11-2	TRBJ2-1	.	CASSERVGRAYNEQFF	TGTGCCAGCAGCGAGAGGGTGGGTAGGGCCTACAATGAGCAGTTCTTC
TRBD1	TRBV19	TRBJ1-2	.	CASSILSGGSYGYTF	TGTGCCAGTAGTATATTGTCAGGGGGAAGCTATGGCTACACCTTC
.	TRBV7-2	TRBJ1-2	.	CASSLPTTGYGYTF	TGTGCCAGCAGCTTGCCAACCACAGGGTACGGCTACACCTTC
.	TRBV3-1/TRBV3-2	TRBJ2-2	once	CASSQDEGLTNTGELFF	TGTGCCAGCAGCCAAGATGAGGGCCTTACGAACACCGGGGAGCTGTTTTTT
.	TRBV27	TRBJ2-7	few	CASSPWQREREQYF	TGTGCCAGCAGTCCGTGGCAGAGGGAACGCGAGCAGTACTTC
.	TRBV21-1	TRBJ2-4	few	CASSKGRRQSNPRWGKNIQYF	TGTGCCAGCAGCAAAGGGAGGAGACAATCCAACCCTCGGTGGGGCAAAAACATTCAGTACTTC
.	TRBV19	TRBJ1-5	.	CASSFGPYGENQPQHF	TGTGCCAGTAGTTTTGGCCCCTACGGGGAGAATCAGCCCCAGCATTTT
.	TRBV27	TRBJ1-2	.	CASRTGWGDGYTF	TGTGCCAGCAGAACAGGATGGGGCGATGGCTACACCTTC
.	TRBV4-1	TRBJ1-5	.	CASSQYFSNQPQHF	TGCGCCAGCAGCCAGTACTTTAGCAATCAGCCCCAGCATTTT